This TCR beta chain was recorded in a study of blood T cells in healthy people across ages (dated by TCRdb to the mid-2010s). Looking at the study overall: In model experiments, template switching captured roughly one uniquely barcoded TCR beta cDNA molecule for every two T cells. To track age-related changes in TCR beta repertoire diversity, the study relied on deep sequencing normalized with unique cDNA molecular identifiers. The donors were split into four age groups: young (average 16 years), middle-aged (39), aged (around 67) and long-lived (roughly 88). Donors of different ages were randomly distributed across sequencing lanes to avoid experimental bias. The study analyzed two additional independent replicas of 1 million unique cDNA reads from the same blood draw for two donors, one aged 18 to 29 and one aged 80 or older.

This clonotype was detected a few times. It lacks a known antigen. The sample holds no much larger clone one base away, and base qualities are not on file. The donors were 40 or so Caucasian individuals from Russia, aged roughly 6 to 100 years, who were systemically healthy. About 9.6 milliliters of peripheral blood were collected from each donor into EDTA-treated Vacutainer tubes. Ficoll-Paque density-gradient centrifugation was used to isolate PBMCs, with at least 6 million obtained per sample. Total RNA was extracted from PBMCs with Trizol reagent, with at least 6 micrograms obtained per sample. For every donor, flow cytometry on a PBMC aliquot measured the percentage of naive CD45RAhigh/CD27high T cells. The CDR3 holds 17 amino acids from the cysteine to the phenylalanine. The DNA shown is the 51-base CDR3, in frame from base 1. Trimmed from V: 6 bases; trimmed from J: 0 bases; junction bases lacking a gene match: 9. CDR1 and CDR2, looked up from the germline V gene, are MDHEN and SYDVKM.

The research as a whole found: Since profiling was done on bulk unsorted PBMCs, naive and antigen-experienced compartments could not be conclusively compared. Because donor CMV infection status was unknown, age-related changes in expanded clonotypes were potentially confounded. A strong correlation was found between observed TCR beta diversity and the percentage of naive T cells measured by flow cytometry. The long-lived group showed more naive CD4+ T cells, fewer expanded clones and increased TCR diversity than the aged group, suggesting age selection. Total diversity estimates from one million sequenced T cells were considered lower bounds and underestimates. Observed TCR beta diversity per million T cells fell roughly linearly with age, and a significant reduction was already apparent by age around 40.

Preparation of the library involved 5' RACE. Sequencer: Illumina HiSeq 2500. A second PCR of about 6 to 11 cycles was run with a J-beta primer mix and a sample-barcoded 5' primer. A unique molecular identifier was introduced onto each TCR beta cDNA molecule by a template-switch 5' adaptor carrying 12 random nucleotides. At least 2.5 million CDR3-containing paired-end reads were obtained from each sample. First-strand cDNA synthesis was performed from all RNA using the Mint cDNA synthesis kit, with priming by a TRBC-specific oligonucleotide. Following uracil-DNA glycosylase treatment, all cDNA underwent a first 18-cycle PCR with the universal primers M1SS and BC2_uni_R. Per the original workflow: For normalization, 1 million high-quality reads were randomly selected from each sample, with every read carrying a distinct molecular identifier. Instead of being binned into consensus sequences, reads that shared molecular identifiers were thrown out. MiTCR, set to a Q25 quality threshold and the strictest error-elimination algorithm, was used for CDR3 identification, clonotype clustering and error correction. A nonparametric unseen species model with Euler transformation was used to estimate a lower bound on total TCR beta diversity. TCRdb ran its own pipeline on the public reads, namely fastp trimming at Q25 and MiXCR clone calling, and kept in-frame beta chains. Every CDR3 protein is listed once, alongside the most common genes and DNA of its rows. For this entry, the V and J calls and clone size follow TCRdb and not the study's own pipeline. For this sample the table gives roughly 1,300,000 distinct CDR3 sequences, of which around 59% were detected only once. The ten biggest clones cover approximately 7% of the sample.

The source is a man younger than 30 in good health. The sequencing input was blood. Rearrangement joined TRBV28 to TRBJ2-4, with 9 bases in between that match TRBD2. The CDR3 region: CASRADAGGIAKNIQYF. The DNA sequence is as follows: TGTGCCAGCAGGGCCGACGCGGGGGGGATAGCCAAAAACATTCAGTACTTC.